Shown below are 20 T cell receptor beta chains from a single sample sequenced in a study of regulatory T cells in long-lasting Graves disease. The authors built TCR beta libraries using iRepertoire HTBI primers and Arm-PCR of CDR3 regions. Each CDR3 protein gets one entry after TCRdb re-called the multiplex PCR reads with MiXCR. The data hold 350,000 to 500,000 distinct CDR3 sequences, with about 14% observed a single time. Time point denoted: newly diagnosed GD, antithyroid drugs for less than 3 months. Extracted RNA from PBMCs served as the source of the TCR library. The same data also contributed to another study, on T cells in Graves' hyperthyroidism and ophthalmopathy.

The sequences come from peripheral blood mononuclear cells (PBMCs), collected at new diagnosis, from a patient treated with antithyroid drugs. The receptors were sampled from a woman aged 45 to 65 with Graves disease.

In this sample, this clonotype turned up a few times. The chain links TRBV3-1 to TRBJ1-2, with D possibly TRBD1 on 6 matching bases. The V end was cut by 0 bases, the J end by 2 bases, with 16 bases between. CDR3 length: 17 amino acids. Germline values: CDR1 LGHDT, CDR2 YNNKEL (reference sequence). The CDR3 sequence: CASSQDLWGTSNYGYTF. CDR3 nucleotides: TGTGCCAGCAGCCAAGATTTATGGGGGACATCGAACTATGGCTACACCTTC.

This clonotype has a count of ten or more. CDR3: CASSGDRLQETQYF. CDR3 coding DNA: TGTGCCAGTAGTGGGGACAGACTCCAAGAGACCCAGTACTTC. V is TRBV19 and J is TRBJ2-5, with 7 bases matching TRBD1. The germline CDR1 and CDR2 sequences are LNHDA and SQIVND (reference sequence). CDR3 size: 14 residues. With V trimmed by 5 bases and J by 1 base, 4 bases remained unmatched.

Regarding this clonotype: This may be a read error, as it is one base from a much larger clone. The gene calls are TRBV5-1 and TRBJ2-2, with 10 bases matching TRBD2. The CDR3 contains 17 residues. The junction had 11 bases not matched to a gene; V was cut back by 4 bases and J by 5 bases. Germline V gives CDR1 SGHRS, CDR2 YFSETQ. CDR3 sequence: CASSLASGSEGTGELFF. CDR3 coding DNA: TGCGCCAGCAGCCTTGCTAGCGGGAGCGAGGGGACCGGGGAGCTGTTTTTT.

This clonotype came up a few times. This chain connects TRBV25-1 to TRBJ2-5; D is tentatively TRBD1 or TRBD2 (5 bases each). V was clipped by 3 bases and J by 5 bases, with 10 bases between them. The CDR3 extends over 13 amino acids. The germline gives CDR1 MGHDK, CDR2 SYGVNS. The CDR3 protein is CASSEVEGETQYF. The CDR3 DNA is TGTGCCAGCAGTGAGGTCGAGGGGGAGACCCAGTACTTC.

In its sample, this clonotype was seen a few times. The J gene is TRBJ1-2, the V gene TRBV7-9; 11 bases map to TRBD1. V lost 5 bases and J lost 3; bases outside the gene matches: 5. Looked up from germline, CDR1 is SEHNR and CDR2 is FQNEAQ (reference sequence). This CDR3 has 15 amino acids. The CDR3 nucleotides read TGTGCCAGCAGCCCATGGACAGGGGGCTACTATGGCTACACCTTC. Translation: CASSPWTGGYYGYTF.

This clonotype was picked up many times. This chain joins TRBV30 and TRBJ1-2; unclear D gene. With 4 bases removed from V and 8 bases from J, the gap between germline ends came to 17 bases. Germline assignment: CDR1 GTSNPN and CDR2 SVGIG (reference sequence). There are 13 residues in the CDR3. The CDR3 is CAWNIGGVQGYTF. For the CDR3, the DNA is TGTGCCTGGAACATTGGCGGGGTTCAGGGCTACACCTTC.

There are many counts of this clonotype. The chain employs TRBV12-3 or TRBV12-4 and TRBJ2-1; no reliable D call. Between the trimmed V and J ends, which lost 0 bases and 4 bases, there was a span of 10 bases. The CDR3 length is 15 residues. As DNA, the CDR3 is TGTGCCAGCAGTTTAGCGCTGTTCAGATACAATGAGCAGTTCTTC. Protein: CASSLALFRYNEQFF.

This clonotype was counted ten times or more. The chain carries TRBV2 and TRBJ2-1; 7 bases fit TRBD2. The CDR3 has 13 residues. The junction had 6 bases not matched to a gene; V was cut back by 7 bases and J by 6 bases. The germline V gene encodes CDR1 SNHLY and CDR2 FYNNEI. The CDR3 here is CASNAGARNEQFF. As DNA, the CDR3 is TGTGCCAGCAACGCGGGAGCACGCAATGAGCAGTTCTTC.

This clonotype was found many times. The V gene is TRBV12-3 or TRBV12-4, the J gene TRBJ2-1, with 11 nucleotides matching TRBD2. The CDR3 sequence is 13 residues long. Trimming cost V 6 bases and J 12 bases; bases outside gene matches: 7. In DNA form, the CDR3 reads TGTGCCAGCAGCAAAACCCTAGCGGGAGGGCAGTTCTTC. Its translation is CASSKTLAGGQFF.

This clonotype appeared many times. The chain combines TRBV29-1 with TRBJ2-7; 13 nucleotides agree with TRBD2. The CDR3 has 12 amino acids. V shed 6 bases, J shed 7 bases, and the junction held 3 bases outside the gene matches. Germline V lookup: CDR1 SQVTM, CDR2 ANQGSEA. The CDR3 region has the DNA TGCAGCGTCAGACTAGCGGGAGGTGAGCAGTACTTC. Translated, it gives CSVRLAGGEQYF.

This clonotype has at least ten counts. V and J are TRBV28 and TRBJ2-1, with 11 bases matching TRBD2. V lost 5 bases and J lost 3; bases outside the gene matches: 9. This CDR3 region has 17 residues. Germline CDR1 is MDHEN and CDR2 is SYDVKM. The CDR3 DNA reads TGTGCCAGCAGTGAGACGGGACTAGCGGACAACTACAATGAGCAGTTCTTC. Amino acids: CASSETGLADNYNEQFF.

Many counts were recorded for this clonotype. This sequence joins TRBV28 and TRBJ1-2, with a tentative D call TRBD1 (6 bases). The germline V gene has CDR1 MDHEN and CDR2 SYDVKM. V was cut by 1 base and J by 2 bases, with 8 bases left in between. The CDR3 runs 14 residues. CDR3: CASSLFQGNYGYTF. CDR3 nucleotides: TGTGCCAGCAGTTTATTTCAGGGGAACTATGGCTACACCTTC.

This clonotype was detected only a few times. An end of the junction differs from the germline gene, which may be a read error. The gene calls are TRBV28 and TRBJ1-5; a possible D gene is TRBD1 (5 bases). CDR3 length: 16 residues. Germline CDR1 reads MDHEN; CDR2 reads SYDVKM. CDR3 in amino acids: CVSSFSTGGRNQPQHF. CDR3 bases: TGTGTCAGCAGTTTCTCGACGGGGGGTAGGAATCAGCCCCAGCATTTT.

This chain joins TRBV5-6 and TRBJ2-3; TRBD1 matches 7 bases. This CDR3 has 17 residues. CDR1 is SGHDT and CDR2 is YYEEEE in the germline V gene. V shed 0 bases, J shed 5 bases, and the junction held 12 bases outside the gene matches. CDR3 in amino acids: CASSLVRGSRQEDTQYF. CDR3 DNA sequence: TGTGCCAGCAGCTTGGTCAGGGGGTCTCGGCAAGAAGATACGCAGTATTTT.

This clonotype was recorded at least ten times. The chain joins TRBV10-3 to TRBJ2-3; D is possibly TRBD2 (6 bases). CDR1 and CDR2 (germline): ENHRY, SYGVKD. Trimming pared 4 bases from V and 3 bases from J, leaving 17 bases between. This CDR3 comprises 16 residues. Here the CDR3 DNA reads TGTGCCATCAGTGTTTCTAGCGCCTGGGGGACAGATACGCAGTATTTT. This codes for CAISVSSAWGTDTQYF.

This chain joins TRBV29-1 and TRBJ2-7; the D gene could be TRBD1 or TRBD2 (6 bases each). The CDR3 contains 15 residues. CDR1 and CDR2 from the germline V gene are SQVTM and ANQGSEA. Trimming cost V 1 base and J 1 base, with 14 bases left between them. The CDR3 bases are TGCAGCGTTGAAGGGGGGGACACACCTTCCTACGAGCAGTACTTC. It is translated as CSVEGGDTPSYEQYF.

At least ten counts were recorded for this clonotype. The rearrangement links TRBV7-8 to TRBJ2-5; maybe TRBD1 (6 bases). Per the germline V gene, CDR1 is SGHVS and CDR2 is FQNEAQ. Trimming cost V 2 bases and J 1 base, with 11 bases left between them. This CDR3 spans 15 amino acids. This chain's CDR3 is CASSLPQGLQETQYF. CDR3 in DNA: TGTGCCAGCAGCTTACCCCAGGGGCTCCAAGAGACCCAGTACTTC.

There are a few counts of this clonotype. V and J are TRBV28 and TRBJ1-1; D is unclear. The CDR3 spans 14 residues. V lost 2 bases and J 3 bases, leaving 10 bases between the germline ends. From germline, CDR1 is MDHEN and CDR2 SYDVKM. DNA of the CDR3: TGTGCCAGCAGTTTAGCGGGGTCCCACACTGAAGCTTTCTTT. The encoded protein is CASSLAGSHTEAFF.

This clonotype appeared a few times. The CDR3 protein is CSAGAGSSYEQYF. CDR3 coding DNA: TGCAGTGCTGGAGCGGGTTCCTCCTACGAGCAGTACTTC. This rearrangement joins TRBV20-1 to TRBJ2-7; TRBD2 might be the D (6 bases). Looked up from germline, CDR1 is DFQATT and CDR2 is SNEGSKA (reference sequence). Trimming pared 5 bases from V and 0 bases from J, leaving 11 bases between. This CDR3 is 13 amino acids long.

The table lists this clonotype with many counts. The CDR3 spells CASRGGPEQPQHF. Written as DNA, the CDR3 is TGTGCCAGCAGAGGGGGGCCCGAGCAGCCCCAGCATTTT. The chain uses TRBV2 and TRBJ1-5; maybe TRBD1 (6 bases). CDR3 length: 13 amino acids. The ends were cut back, 6 bases at V and 7 bases at J, with 13 bases in the middle. Germline CDR1 and CDR2: SNHLY and FYNNEI. Variable domain in full (rest from reference TRBV2 and TRBJ1-5): EPEVTQTPSHQVTQMGQEVILRCVPISNHLYFYWYRQILGQKVEFLVSFYNNEISEKSEIFDDQFSVERPDGSNFTLKIRSTKLEDSAMYFCASRGGPEQPQHFGDGTRLSIL.